This TCR beta chain was captured by sequencing in a study of blood T cell repertoires in COVID-19 (TCRdb year 2020). About the investigation overall: Samples covering the acute and convalescent phases of COVID-19 were provided by collaborators in the United States, Italy and Spain. The material from the prospective study consisted of cDNA or gDNA derived from T cells, B-cell-depleted T cells, or PBMCs. Subjects who had been exposed to COVID-19, were actively infected with it, or had recovered from it provided the deeply sampled blood TCRbeta repertoires that made up the dataset. The repertoires were released in a freely available public database intended as a resource for research on the immune response to SARS-CoV-2. Samples were obtained from the ongoing ImmuneRACE study (first 160 participants) and from 1,200 or so subjects provided by 6 global collaborators. Sample metadata almost always included a de-identified subject ID, COVID-19 status, age in years and sex. HLA class I and class II types, where available, came from metadata supplied by the sample provider rather than from assay-based typing. What the research found in general, with its limitations: How much clinical and demographic metadata was included differed by source and by participant, and the metadata was provided uncurated.

The germline V gene (reference sequence) provides CDR1 LGHDT and CDR2 YNNKEL. The CDR3 covers 15 residues, taking in both the cysteine and the phenylalanine. CDR3 DNA only is kept here, 45 bases in frame from base 1. The V end loses 2 bases and the J end loses 3 bases, and a stretch of 11 bases separates them. Of note for this clone: Its antigen is still unknown. No qualities accompany the bases; no much larger clone lies one base away.

TCRbeta CDR3 regions were amplified from genomic DNA using the immunoSEQ Assay, a bias-controlled multiplex PCR. In the authors' own workflow: The number of nucleated cells in each sample was estimated from the amplification of reference gene primers within the assay. To quantify the absolute abundance of each unique TCRbeta CDR3 rearrangement, sequence reads were collapsed and filtered. Productive Simpson clonality was computed per sample as the square root of Simpson's diversity index over productive rearrangements. TCRdb carries this immuneACCESS record with in-frame sequences only. Its versions omit some clonotypes, under half of them owing to an unresolved V gene in the studies checked, with the rest unexplained. The DNA was the basis for D and trimming; V, J and clone size are from that table. The sample has roughly 97,000 clones on record, roughly 82% of them singletons. The leading ten clones occupy about 5% of the sample.

The collaborating institutions used their own protocols to collect whole blood in K2EDTA tubes. For TCRbeta analysis, collaborators shipped samples in one of three forms: frozen whole blood, isolated PBMCs, or DNA extracted from either of those sample types. The chain is assembled from TRBV3-1 (or the pseudogene TRBV3-2) and TRBJ1-5; there is no confident call for the D gene. Sequenced input: peripheral blood. The receptor comes from a man aged 60 to 69 with acute or convalescent COVID-19. The DNA reads as follows: TGTGCCAGCAGCCAAACAGCTGAACTCAATCAGCCCCAGCATTTT. It is translated as CASSQTAELNQPQHF.